Given below is one T cell receptor beta chain in context. As yet, its antigen is unknown. UMI-labeled 5' RACE yielded the TRB cDNA libraries. Using the 5' RACE reads, TCRdb records one entry per CDR3 protein without DNA. The table counts about 43,000 distinct CDR3 sequences; over 8.5% lies in the top ten. The source of the sample is a study of CXCR3-negative and CXCR3-positive naive CD8 T cells. Findings of the study overall: TRBV-TRBJ usage was similar across naive CXCR3 subsets but distinct in memory cells.

The CDR3 totals 14 residues. Per germline, CDR1 SGHAT and CDR2 FQNNGV. Source material: memory CD8+ T cells from blood. This sequence originates from a human donor in good health. Some clones in this sample may be carry-over from other donors' samples. The chain employs TRBV11-2 and TRBJ2-5; TCRdb calls TRBD2, which cannot be checked without DNA. CDR3 sequence: CASDPTAGGETQYF.